These 28 T cell receptor beta chains came from one sample sequenced in a study of PD-1 blockade in classical Hodgkin lymphoma. The assay was immunoSEQ multiplex PCR, and TCRdb's table has in-frame clones only and misses some. The table has some 30,000 clones, around four fifths seen once. Time point specified: cycle 4 day 1 (C4D1), after more than 5 weeks of nivolumab. All trial patients relapsed after autologous stem cell transplantation. Magnetic negative selection of thawed PBMCs was the method by which CD4+ T cells were purified. Sequences were derived from CD4+ T cells from blood, sampled before the fourth cycle of nivolumab. Every receptor here comes from a human donor with classical Hodgkin lymphoma.

The chain is built from TRBV27 and TRBJ1-2, with 10 positions matching TRBD1. CDR3 length: 16 residues. Germline CDR1 reads MNHEY; CDR2 reads SMNVEV (reference sequence). The V gene end was trimmed by 4 bases and the J gene end by 1 base; junction bases not matched to a gene: 6. CDR3 sequence (DNA): TGTGCCAGCAGTTGGACAGGGGGTTCGTTTAACTATGGCTACACCTTC. This translates into CASSWTGGSFNYGYTF.

The CDR3, as DNA: TGTGCCTGGAGTCTAACGAACAGGGGGAGCTCCTACGAGCAGTACTTC. Its protein is CAWSLTNRGSSYEQYF. The gene calls are TRBV30 and TRBJ2-7; TRBD1 agrees at 8 bases. The trim removed 2 bases at V and 0 bases at J, leaving 9 bases unmatched. The germline gives CDR1 GTSNPN, CDR2 SVGIG (reference sequence). CDR3 length equals 16 residues.

The table lists this clone with a count of one. J is TRBJ2-2 and V is TRBV4-2, with D unresolved. Trimming pared 2 bases from V and 4 bases from J, leaving 8 bases between. CDR1 LGHNA and CDR2 YNFKEQ come from the germline V gene. The CDR3 has 14 amino acids. The CDR3 coding sequence is TGTGCCAGCAGCCAATCTCGAGGCACCGGGGAGCTGTTTTTT. This sequence encodes CASSQSRGTGELFF.

This chain joins TRBV19 and TRBJ1-4; D is uncertain. V was cut by 2 bases and J by 5 bases, with 12 bases left in between. CDR1 is LNHDA and CDR2 is SQIVND in the germline V gene (reference sequence). The CDR3 length is 15 residues. CDR3 loop: CASSIQISVNEKLFF. Written as DNA, the CDR3 is TGTGCCAGTAGTATACAGATAAGCGTAAATGAAAAACTGTTTTTT.

The DNA of the CDR3 is TGTGCCAGCATTCCATCGACAGGCTACGAGCAGTACTTC. Translated, it gives CASIPSTGYEQYF. The rearrangement uses TRBV28 and TRBJ2-7, with a weak D call TRBD1 (6 bases). The germline V and J ends were trimmed by 7 bases and 3 bases, with 13 bases remaining between them. The CDR3 covers 13 residues. Germline lookup yields CDR1 MDHEN and CDR2 SYDVKM.

This clone has just one count. The V call is TRBV10-1, the J call TRBJ2-3; 12 nucleotides agree with TRBD1. The CDR3 loop spans 16 amino acids. J lost 8 bases, V lost 4 bases, and 10 bases had no gene match. Germline CDR1 is WNHNN and CDR2 is SYGVQD (reference sequence). CDR3 bases: TGCGCCAGCAGTGTATTCGGGACAGGGGGCGAAGTTACGCAGTATTTT. Encoded protein: CASSVFGTGGEVTQYF.

The V gene is TRBV5-6, the J gene TRBJ1-1; D is uncertain. Germline loops: CDR1 SGHDT, CDR2 YYEEEE. The CDR3 spans 13 residues. The V end lost 0 bases, the J end lost 3 bases, and 6 bases lay between the germline ends. DNA of the CDR3: TGTGCCAGCAGCTTGGTTGGGGACACTGAAGCTTTCTTT. Protein sequence: CASSLVGDTEAFF.

This sequence joins TRBV7-9 and TRBJ1-5; D is perhaps TRBD1 (5 bases). Germline CDR1 and CDR2: SEHNR and FQNEAQ (reference sequence). The length of the CDR3 is 13 residues. Trimming removed 6 bases from V and 7 bases from J, with 13 bases in between. In DNA, the CDR3 is TGTGCCAGCAGTTCTGACGGGGGGCAGCCCCAGCATTTT. The encoded protein is CASSSDGGQPQHF.

The J gene is TRBJ2-3, the V gene TRBV7-2; D might be TRBD1 (6 bases). The CDR3 is made up of 14 amino acids. The germline V gene has CDR1 SGHTA and CDR2 FQGNSA. Trimming pared 3 bases from V and 4 bases from J, leaving 11 bases between. CDR3: CASSLNRDPDTQYF. CDR3 bases: TGTGCCAGCAGCTTGAACAGGGACCCAGATACGCAGTATTTT. Combining the CDR3 with reference TRBV7-2 and TRBJ2-3 gives the whole variable domain GAGVSQSPSNKVTEKGKDVELRCDPISGHTALYWYRQSLGQGLEFLIYFQGNSAPDKSGLPSDRFSAERTGGSVSTLTIQRTQQEDSAVYLCASSLNRDPDTQYFGPGTRLTVL.

CDR3 residues: CASSLAGGVTEAFF. CDR3 nucleotide sequence: TGCGCCAGCAGCTTGGCGGGGGGAGTCACTGAAGCTTTCTTT. V and J are TRBV5-1 and TRBJ1-1; tentative D call: TRBD1 (5 bases). Trimming left V 0 bases short and J 4 bases short, with 10 bases between. Germline CDR1 SGHRS, CDR2 YFSETQ. This CDR3 has 14 amino acids.

The chain's CDR3 is CASSRGNSANTGELFF. The CDR3 DNA reads as TGTGCCAGCAGCCGGGGGAACAGTGCGAACACCGGGGAGCTGTTTTTT. This chain links TRBV7-7 with TRBJ2-2; maybe TRBD2 (6 bases). V lost 5 bases, J lost 0 bases, and 13 bases lay in between. CDR1 SSHAT and CDR2 FNYEAQ come from the germline V gene (reference sequence). The CDR3 totals 16 residues.

J is TRBJ2-2 and V is TRBV6-1; 9 bases map to TRBD1. V lost 4 bases to trimming and J lost 1 base; unmatched junction nucleotides: 4. CDR1 and CDR2 from the germline V gene are MNHNS and SASEGT. The CDR3 length is 16 residues. The CDR3 reads CASSGTTGGNTGELFF. CDR3 coding DNA: TGTGCCAGCAGTGGCACGACAGGGGGGAACACCGGGGAGCTGTTTTTT.

The chain has TRBV18 and TRBJ2-1, with 7 bases that match TRBD1. Germline V gives CDR1 KGHSH, CDR2 LQKENI. The CDR3 consists of 15 residues. V shed 0 bases and J 7 bases; nucleotides not matched to a gene: 6. The CDR3 here is CASSPPRQGGNEQFF. CDR3 bases: TGTGCCAGCTCACCACCGAGACAGGGTGGGAATGAGCAGTTCTTC. Using reference TRBV18 and TRBJ2-1 for the parts outside the CDR3, the full variable domain is NAGVMQNPRHLVRRRGQEARLRCSPMKGHSHVYWYRQLPEEGLKFMVYLQKENIIDESGMPKERFSAEFPKEGPSILRIQQVVRGDSAAYFCASSPPRQGGNEQFFGPGTRLTVL.

The V call is TRBV5-4, the J call TRBJ2-2, with D tentatively TRBD1 or TRBD2 (6 bases each). The CDR3 is 13 amino acids. Germline V lookup: CDR1 SGHNT, CDR2 YYREEE (reference sequence). The V end was cut by 2 bases, the J end by 5 bases, with 7 bases between. The CDR3 DNA reads as TGTGCCAGCAGCTTAGGGGGGACCGGGGAGCTGTTTTTT. It yields the protein CASSLGGTGELFF.

The chain combines TRBV7-8 with TRBJ2-5; 9 bases are a match to TRBD2. Trimming removed 2 bases from V and 1 base from J; junction bases left unmatched: 11. The CDR3 sequence is 18 residues long. Looked up from germline, CDR1 is SGHVS and CDR2 is FQNEAQ. The CDR3 bases are TGTGCCAGCAGCTTATACAGGCTAGCGGGGTTTCTCCAAGAGACCCAGTACTTC. Residues: CASSLYRLAGFLQETQYF.

The gene calls are TRBV5-1 and TRBJ2-3; no clear D gene. The CDR3 runs to 12 residues. The germline V gene has CDR1 SGHRS and CDR2 YFSETQ. The V and J ends lost 0 bases and 5 bases respectively, with 4 bases between them. The DNA of the CDR3 is TGCGCCAGCAGCTTGGTAGGAGATACGCAGTATTTT. Protein sequence: CASSLVGDTQYF.

J is TRBJ2-7 and V is TRBV10-1; 9 bases align to TRBD1. The V gene end was trimmed by 3 bases and the J gene end by 0 bases; junction bases not matched to a gene: 21. The CDR3 extends over 21 amino acids. Per germline, CDR1 WNHNN and CDR2 SYGVQD (reference sequence). In DNA form, the CDR3 reads TGCGCCAGCAGTGAATACAAGACCGGGACAGGGAGCCCCTTTTGCTCCTACGAGCAGTACTTC. Encoded protein: CASSEYKTGTGSPFCSYEQYF.

The chain has TRBV7-8 and TRBJ2-1, with D perhaps TRBD1 (6 bases). With 2 bases removed from V and 8 bases from J, the gap between germline ends came to 16 bases. Germline V gene lookup returns CDR1 SGHVS and CDR2 FQNEAQ. This CDR3 is 15 amino acids long. The CDR3 DNA reads as TGTGCCAGCAGCTTAAAACCCAACAGGGTCGATGAGCAGTTCTTC. Translation gives CASSLKPNRVDEQFF.

This chain links TRBV6-5 with TRBJ1-2; no reliable D call. The CDR3 length is 15 residues. Germline CDR1 MNHEY, CDR2 SVGAGI. Trimming cost V 2 bases and J 8 bases, with 18 bases left between them. The CDR3 sequence: CASSYREASYGGYTF. The CDR3 DNA is TGTGCCAGCAGTTACAGGGAGGCCTCCTATGGGGGCTACACCTTC.

The J gene is TRBJ2-3, the V gene TRBV7-3; D gene ambiguous. Trimming removed 3 bases from V and 4 bases from J, with 8 bases in between. Germline V gene sequence: CDR1 SGHTA, CDR2 FQGTGA. The CDR3 length is 13 residues. CDR3 DNA sequence: TGTGCCAGCAGCTTCCCAGGTGCAGATACGCAGTATTTT. Its protein product is CASSFPGADTQYF.

The chain couples TRBV6-1 to TRBJ2-3; 8 bases are a match to TRBD2. Germline CDR1 and CDR2: MNHNS and SASEGT. Losses at the gene ends were 5 bases for V and 2 bases for J; bases not matched to a gene: 6. The CDR3 runs to 15 residues. In DNA, the CDR3 is TGTGCCAGCAGTAATAGCGGGGAGGCCACAGATACGCAGTATTTT. It translates to CASSNSGEATDTQYF.

V usage is TRBV4-3 and J usage is TRBJ1-2; no clear D. The CDR3 totals 15 residues. Germline V gene lookup returns CDR1 LGHNA and CDR2 YSLEER. The V and J ends lost 1 base and 2 bases respectively, with 11 bases between them. For the CDR3, the DNA is TGCGCCAGCAGCCAAGGCCGCGCAGAGAACTATGGCTACACCTTC. Encoded protein: CASSQGRAENYGYTF.

The rearrangement joins TRBV21-1 to TRBJ2-7; the table's D call of TRBD1 was not tested on the DNA. TRBV21-1 is noted as a pseudogene. The CDR3 consists of 16 residues. CDR3 in amino acids: CASPPLSDRRTYEQYF. CDR3 nucleotide sequence: TGTGCCAGCCCACCCCTGTCCGACAGGAGGACCTACGAGCAGTACTTC.

The rearrangement uses TRBV19 and TRBJ2-2, with TRBD1 as a possible D gene (6 bases). This CDR3 region has 15 residues. Trimming removed 0 bases from V and 3 bases from J, with 8 bases in between. CDR1 LNHDA and CDR2 SQIVND come from the germline V gene (reference sequence). The CDR3 nucleotides read TGTGCCAGTAGTATAGACAGGGGCGACACCGGGGAGCTGTTTTTT. This encodes CASSIDRGDTGELFF.

In this sample, this clone is medium-sized. The sample carries other DNA sequences with the same CDR3. The V call is TRBV19, the J call TRBJ1-1; 9 bases are a match to TRBD1. The CDR3 is 15 amino acids. Per the germline V gene, CDR1 is LNHDA and CDR2 is SQIVND (reference sequence). V was pared by 3 bases and J by 5 bases, with 7 bases of the junction left unmatched. The CDR3 DNA reads as TGTGCCAGTAGTATGGGGACAGGGTGGGGGACTGAAGCTTTCTTT. It translates to CASSMGTGWGTEAFF.

The chain's CDR3 is CASSQDLVSLNQPQHF. For the CDR3, the DNA is TGCGCCAGCAGCCAAGATCTGGTTTCTCTGAATCAGCCCCAGCATTTT. The genes are TRBV4-3 and TRBJ1-5; D is undetermined. Germline V CDR1 and CDR2: LGHNA, YSLEER. Trimming stripped 0 bases from V and 4 bases from J, with 13 bases between. CDR3 length: 16 amino acids.

This clone was counted a few times. The chain couples TRBV21-1 to TRBJ1-6; the DNA was not used to check the table's D call, TRBD1. TRBV21-1 is an annotated pseudogene. The CDR3 contains 15 residues. The CDR3 DNA reads as TGTGCCAGCAGCCCCCGGACAGAGGAGAATTCACCCCTCCACTTT. It translates to CASSPRTEENSPLHF.

The chain couples TRBV14 to TRBJ1-4, with D possibly being TRBD1 (6 bases). The CDR3 is 15 residues long. Germline assignment: CDR1 SGHDN and CDR2 FVKESK. V was clipped by 4 bases and J by 7 bases, with 16 bases between them. The CDR3 here is CASSPAIGGSEKLFF. Written as DNA, the CDR3 is TGTGCCAGCAGCCCCGCAATAGGGGGAAGTGAAAAACTGTTTTTT.